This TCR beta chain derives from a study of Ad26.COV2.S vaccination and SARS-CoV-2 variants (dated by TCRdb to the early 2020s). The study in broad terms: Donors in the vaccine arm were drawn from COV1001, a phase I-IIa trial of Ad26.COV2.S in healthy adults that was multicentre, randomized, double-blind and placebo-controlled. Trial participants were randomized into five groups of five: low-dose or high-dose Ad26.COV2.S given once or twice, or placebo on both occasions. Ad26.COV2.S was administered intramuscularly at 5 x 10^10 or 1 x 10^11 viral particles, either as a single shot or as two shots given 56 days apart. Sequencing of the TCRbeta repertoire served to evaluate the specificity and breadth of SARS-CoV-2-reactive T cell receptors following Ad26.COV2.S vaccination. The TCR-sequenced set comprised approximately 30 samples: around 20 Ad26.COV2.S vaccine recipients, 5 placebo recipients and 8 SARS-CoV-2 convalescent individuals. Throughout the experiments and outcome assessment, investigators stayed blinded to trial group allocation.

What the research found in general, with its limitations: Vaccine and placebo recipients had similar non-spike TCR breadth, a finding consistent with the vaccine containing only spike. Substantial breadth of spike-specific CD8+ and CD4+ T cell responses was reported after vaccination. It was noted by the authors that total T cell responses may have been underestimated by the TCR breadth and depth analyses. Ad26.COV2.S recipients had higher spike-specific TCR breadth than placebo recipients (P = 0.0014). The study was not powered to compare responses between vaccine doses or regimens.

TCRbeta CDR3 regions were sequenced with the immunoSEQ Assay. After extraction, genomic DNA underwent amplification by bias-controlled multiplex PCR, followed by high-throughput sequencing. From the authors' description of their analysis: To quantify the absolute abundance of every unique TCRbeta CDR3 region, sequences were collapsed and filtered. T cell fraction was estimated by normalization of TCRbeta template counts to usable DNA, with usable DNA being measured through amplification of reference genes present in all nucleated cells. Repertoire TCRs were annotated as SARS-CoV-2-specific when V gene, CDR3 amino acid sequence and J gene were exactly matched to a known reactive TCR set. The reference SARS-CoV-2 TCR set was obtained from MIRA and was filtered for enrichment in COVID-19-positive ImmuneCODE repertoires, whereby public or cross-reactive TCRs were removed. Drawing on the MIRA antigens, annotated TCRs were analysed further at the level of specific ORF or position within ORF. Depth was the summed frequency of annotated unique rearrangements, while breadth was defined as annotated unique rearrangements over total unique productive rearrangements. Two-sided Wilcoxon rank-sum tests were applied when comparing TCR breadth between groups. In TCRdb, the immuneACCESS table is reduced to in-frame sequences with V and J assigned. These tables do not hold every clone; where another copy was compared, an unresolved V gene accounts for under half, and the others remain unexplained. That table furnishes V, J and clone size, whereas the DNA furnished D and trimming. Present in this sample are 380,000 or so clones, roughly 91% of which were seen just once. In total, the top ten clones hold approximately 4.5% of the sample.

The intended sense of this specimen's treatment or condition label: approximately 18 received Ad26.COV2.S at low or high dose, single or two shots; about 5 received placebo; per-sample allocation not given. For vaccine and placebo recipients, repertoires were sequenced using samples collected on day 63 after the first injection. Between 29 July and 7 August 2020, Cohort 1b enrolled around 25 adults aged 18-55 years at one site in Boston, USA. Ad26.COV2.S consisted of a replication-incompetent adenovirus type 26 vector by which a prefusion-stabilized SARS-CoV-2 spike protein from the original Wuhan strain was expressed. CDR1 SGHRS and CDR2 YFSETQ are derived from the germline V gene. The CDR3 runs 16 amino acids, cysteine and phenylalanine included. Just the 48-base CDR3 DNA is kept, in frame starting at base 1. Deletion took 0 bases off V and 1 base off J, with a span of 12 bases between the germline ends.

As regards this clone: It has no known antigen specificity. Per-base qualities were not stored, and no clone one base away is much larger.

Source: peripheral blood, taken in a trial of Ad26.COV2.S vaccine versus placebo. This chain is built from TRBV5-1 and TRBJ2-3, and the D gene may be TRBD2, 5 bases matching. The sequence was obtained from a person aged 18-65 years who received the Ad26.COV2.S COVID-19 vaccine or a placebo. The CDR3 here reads CASSLAWAGGTDTQYF. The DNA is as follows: TGCGCCAGCAGCTTGGCCTGGGCCGGGGGCACAGATACGCAGTATTTT.